This TCR beta chain was recovered during a study of CD8+ T cells in alopecia areata. Study overall: Patients received oral tofacitinib, 5 to 10 mg twice daily, for moderate-to-severe alopecia areata. Study findings and constraints: Normal scalp showed lower clonality than lesional scalp, especially alopecia totalis/universalis.

Sequencing relied on a cDNA template that was reverse transcribed from extracted RNA. Generated by immunoSEQ multiplex PCR, the TCRdb table keeps only in-frame clones and is missing some. The table has about 120,000 clones, under 65% seen once; the top ten hold 4.5% to 6%. Germline V CDR1 and CDR2: SGHVS, FNYEAQ. This CDR3 has 12 residues. V dropped 5 bases and J dropped 4 bases, with 9 bases sitting between them. Noted treatment: oral pan-JAK inhibitor, 5-10 mg twice daily. This clone has only a few counts. The target antigen is unknown. The chain recombines TRBV7-6 with TRBJ2-7, with D hard to call. This clonotype was sampled from a human donor with alopecia areata. Sequencing was performed on CD4+ T cells sorted from blood, taken at week 4, from a patient treated with tofacitinib. The CDR3 nucleotides are TGTGCCAGCAGCCAGACTGGGTACGAGCAGTACTTC. As protein: CASSQTGYEQYF.